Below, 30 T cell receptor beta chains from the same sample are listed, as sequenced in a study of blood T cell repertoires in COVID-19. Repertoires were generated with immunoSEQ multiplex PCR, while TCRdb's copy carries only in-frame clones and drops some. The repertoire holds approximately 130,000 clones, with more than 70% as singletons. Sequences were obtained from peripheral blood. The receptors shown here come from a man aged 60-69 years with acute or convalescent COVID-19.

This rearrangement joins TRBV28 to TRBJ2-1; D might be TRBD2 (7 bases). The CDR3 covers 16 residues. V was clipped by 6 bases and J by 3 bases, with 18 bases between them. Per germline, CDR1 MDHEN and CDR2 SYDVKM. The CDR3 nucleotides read TGTGCCAGCAGCTCTGCGGGGGCAGAACGCTACAATGAGCAGTTCTTC. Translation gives CASSSAGAERYNEQFF.

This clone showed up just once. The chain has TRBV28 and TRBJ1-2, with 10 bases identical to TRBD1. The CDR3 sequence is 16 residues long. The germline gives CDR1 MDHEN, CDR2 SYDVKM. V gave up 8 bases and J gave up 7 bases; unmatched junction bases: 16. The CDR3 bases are TGTGCCAGCTCCCCGGGACAGGGGATTCAGAGTACTGGCTACACCTTC. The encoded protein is CASSPGQGIQSTGYTF.

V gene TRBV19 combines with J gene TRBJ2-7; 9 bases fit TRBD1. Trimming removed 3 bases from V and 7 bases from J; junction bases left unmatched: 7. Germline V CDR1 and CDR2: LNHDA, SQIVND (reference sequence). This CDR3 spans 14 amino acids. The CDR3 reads CASSITGGKGEQYF. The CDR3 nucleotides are TGTGCCAGTAGTATCACAGGGGGCAAGGGTGAGCAGTACTTC.

This chain's CDR3 is CASSVGTGVGEQYF. The CDR3 DNA sequence: TGTGCCAGCAGCGTGGGGACAGGGGTGGGCGAGCAGTACTTC. The genes are TRBV9 and TRBJ2-7; 10 positions agree with TRBD1. V shed 2 bases, J shed 6 bases, and the junction held 5 bases outside the gene matches. CDR3 size: 14 residues. Germline CDR1 reads SGDLS; CDR2 reads YYNGEE.

For the CDR3, the DNA is TGTGCCAGCACTCCCCTGGGCCGTAATCAGCCCCAGCATTTT. Translated: CASTPLGRNQPQHF. J is TRBJ1-5 and V is TRBV2, with D hard to call. V was pared by 7 bases and J by 4 bases, with 14 bases between. The germline gives CDR1 SNHLY, CDR2 FYNNEI. This CDR3 is built from 14 residues.

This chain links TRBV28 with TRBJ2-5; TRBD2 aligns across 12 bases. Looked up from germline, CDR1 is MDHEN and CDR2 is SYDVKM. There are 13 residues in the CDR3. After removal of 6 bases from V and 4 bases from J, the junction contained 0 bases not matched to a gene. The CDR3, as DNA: TGTGCCAGCAGGGGACTAGCGGGAGAGACCCAGTACTTC. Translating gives CASRGLAGETQYF.

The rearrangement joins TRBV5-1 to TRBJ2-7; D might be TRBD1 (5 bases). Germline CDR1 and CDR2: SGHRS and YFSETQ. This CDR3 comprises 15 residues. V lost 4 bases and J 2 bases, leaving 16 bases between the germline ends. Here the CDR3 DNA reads TGCGCCAGCAGCCTGGCTCTGGGGCCAACCTACGAGCAGTACTTC. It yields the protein CASSLALGPTYEQYF.

In DNA form, the CDR3 reads TGTGCCATCAGTGTTTTTAGCTCCTACGAGCAGTACTTC. This sequence encodes CAISVFSSYEQYF. The rearrangement links TRBV10-3 to TRBJ2-7; no clear D gene. Germline-derived CDR1 and CDR2 are ENHRY and SYGVKD. V was shortened by 4 bases and J by 0 bases, with 7 bases between the two germline ends. The CDR3 loop spans 13 amino acids.

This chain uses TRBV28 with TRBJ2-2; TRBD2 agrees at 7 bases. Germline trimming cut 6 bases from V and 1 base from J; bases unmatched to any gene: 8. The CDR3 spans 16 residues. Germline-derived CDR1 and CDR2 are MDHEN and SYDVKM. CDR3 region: CASSRGGPRNTGELFF. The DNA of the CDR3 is TGTGCCAGCAGCCGGGGAGGGCCTCGGAACACCGGGGAGCTGTTTTTT.

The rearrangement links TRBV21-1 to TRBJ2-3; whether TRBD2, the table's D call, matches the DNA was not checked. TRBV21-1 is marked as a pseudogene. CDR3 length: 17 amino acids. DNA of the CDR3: TGTGCCAGCAGCATAGGTGGGACTCACCATAGCACAGATACGCAGTATTTT. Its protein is CASSIGGTHHSTDTQYF.

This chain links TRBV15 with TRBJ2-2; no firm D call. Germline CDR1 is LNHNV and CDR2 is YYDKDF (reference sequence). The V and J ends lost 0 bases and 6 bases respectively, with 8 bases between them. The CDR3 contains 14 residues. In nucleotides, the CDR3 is TGTGCCACCAGCAGAGATTGGAGCTCCGGGGAGCTGTTTTTT. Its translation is CATSRDWSSGELFF.

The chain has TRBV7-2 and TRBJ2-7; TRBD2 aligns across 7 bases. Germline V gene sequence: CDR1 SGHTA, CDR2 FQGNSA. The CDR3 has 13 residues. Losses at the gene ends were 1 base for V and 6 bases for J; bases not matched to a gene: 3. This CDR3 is CASSLGGEGEQYF. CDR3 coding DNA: TGTGCCAGCAGCTTAGGGGGGGAGGGCGAGCAGTACTTC.

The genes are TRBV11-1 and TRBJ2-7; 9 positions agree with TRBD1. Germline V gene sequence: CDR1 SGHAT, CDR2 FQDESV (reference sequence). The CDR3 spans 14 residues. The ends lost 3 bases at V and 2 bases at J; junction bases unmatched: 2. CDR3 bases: TGTGCCAGCAGCTTGGGACAGGGCCCCTACGAGCAGTACTTC. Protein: CASSLGQGPYEQYF.

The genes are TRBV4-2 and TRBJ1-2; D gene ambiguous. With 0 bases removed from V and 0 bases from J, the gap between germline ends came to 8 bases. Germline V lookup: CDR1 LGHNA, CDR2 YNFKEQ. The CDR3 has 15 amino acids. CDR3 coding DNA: TGTGCCAGCAGCCAAGAAGGAGGGACTAACTATGGCTACACCTTC. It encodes CASSQEGGTNYGYTF.

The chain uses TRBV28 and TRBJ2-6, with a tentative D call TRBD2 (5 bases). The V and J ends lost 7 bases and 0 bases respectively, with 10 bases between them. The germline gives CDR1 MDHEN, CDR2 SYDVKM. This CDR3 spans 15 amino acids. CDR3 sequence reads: CASTRESSGANVLTF. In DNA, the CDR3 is TGTGCCAGCACCCGGGAATCCTCTGGGGCCAACGTCCTGACTTTC.

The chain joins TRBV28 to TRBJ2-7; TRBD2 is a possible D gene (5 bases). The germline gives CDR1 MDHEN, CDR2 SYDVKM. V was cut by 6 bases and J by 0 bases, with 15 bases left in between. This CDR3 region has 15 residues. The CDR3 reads CASSRGGGDSYEQYF. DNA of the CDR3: TGTGCCAGCAGCCGAGGAGGAGGAGACTCCTACGAGCAGTACTTC.

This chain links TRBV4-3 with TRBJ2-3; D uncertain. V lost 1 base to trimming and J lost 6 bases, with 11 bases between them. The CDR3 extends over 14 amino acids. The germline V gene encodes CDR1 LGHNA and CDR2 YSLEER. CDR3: CASSQVSTGDTQYF. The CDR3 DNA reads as TGCGCCAGCAGCCAAGTTTCAACGGGTGATACGCAGTATTTT.

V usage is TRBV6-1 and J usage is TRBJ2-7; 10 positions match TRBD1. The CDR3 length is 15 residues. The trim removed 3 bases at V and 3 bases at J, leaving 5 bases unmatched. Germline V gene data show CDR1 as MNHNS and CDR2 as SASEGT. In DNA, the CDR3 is TGTGCCAGCAGTGAGTTCGGGACAGGGGACTACGAGCAGTACTTC. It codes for CASSEFGTGDYEQYF.

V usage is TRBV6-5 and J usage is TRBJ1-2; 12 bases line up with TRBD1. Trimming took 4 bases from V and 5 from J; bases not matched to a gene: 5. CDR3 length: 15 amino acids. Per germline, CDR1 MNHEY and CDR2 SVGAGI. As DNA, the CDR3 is TGTGCCAGCAGTTCACCGGGACAGGGGGCTTATGGCTACACCTTC. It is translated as CASSSPGQGAYGYTF.

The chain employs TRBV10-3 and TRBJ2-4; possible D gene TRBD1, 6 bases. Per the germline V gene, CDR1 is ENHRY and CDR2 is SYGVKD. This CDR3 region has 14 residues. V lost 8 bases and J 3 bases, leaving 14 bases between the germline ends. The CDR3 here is CAIREADSKNIQYF. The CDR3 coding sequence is TGTGCCATCCGAGAGGCGGACAGCAAAAACATTCAGTACTTC.

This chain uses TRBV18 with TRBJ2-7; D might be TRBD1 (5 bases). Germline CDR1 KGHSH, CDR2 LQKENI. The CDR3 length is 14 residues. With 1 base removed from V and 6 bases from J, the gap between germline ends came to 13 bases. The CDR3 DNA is TGTGCCAGCTCACCACTAGGGGCCGAGGCCGAGCAGTACTTC. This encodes CASSPLGAEAEQYF.

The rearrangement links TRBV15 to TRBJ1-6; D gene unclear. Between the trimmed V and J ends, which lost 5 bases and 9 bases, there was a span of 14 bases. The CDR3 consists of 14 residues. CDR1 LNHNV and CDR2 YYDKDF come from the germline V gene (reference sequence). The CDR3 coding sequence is TGTGCCACCAGCGCCCAGACTGGGAGTTCACCCCTCCACTTT. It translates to CATSAQTGSSPLHF.

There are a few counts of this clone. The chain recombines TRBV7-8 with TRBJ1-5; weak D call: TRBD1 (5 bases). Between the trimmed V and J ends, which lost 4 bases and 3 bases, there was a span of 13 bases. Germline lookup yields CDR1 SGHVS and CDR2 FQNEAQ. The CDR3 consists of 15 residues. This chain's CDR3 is CASSSEGYDNQPQHF. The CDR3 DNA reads TGTGCCAGCAGCTCGGAGGGGTACGACAATCAGCCCCAGCATTTT.

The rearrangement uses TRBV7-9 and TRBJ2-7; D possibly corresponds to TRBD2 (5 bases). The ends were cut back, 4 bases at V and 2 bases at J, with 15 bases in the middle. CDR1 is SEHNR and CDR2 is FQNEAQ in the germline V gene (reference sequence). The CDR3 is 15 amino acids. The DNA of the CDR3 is TGTGCCAGCAGCTCCACTGGCGGGCTGACCTACGAGCAGTACTTC. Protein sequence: CASSSTGGLTYEQYF.

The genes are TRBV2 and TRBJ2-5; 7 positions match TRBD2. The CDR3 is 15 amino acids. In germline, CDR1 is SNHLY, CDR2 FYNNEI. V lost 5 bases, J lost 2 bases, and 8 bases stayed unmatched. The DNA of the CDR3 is TGTGCCAGCAGTCGGACTAGGGGCGTTCAAGAGACCCAGTACTTC. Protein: CASSRTRGVQETQYF.

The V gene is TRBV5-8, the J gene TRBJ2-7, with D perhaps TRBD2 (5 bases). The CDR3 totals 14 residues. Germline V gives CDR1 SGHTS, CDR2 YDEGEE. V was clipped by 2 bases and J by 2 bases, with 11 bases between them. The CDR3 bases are TGTGCCAGCAGCTTAGAAGCGGTGCCCTACGAGCAGTACTTC. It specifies CASSLEAVPYEQYF.

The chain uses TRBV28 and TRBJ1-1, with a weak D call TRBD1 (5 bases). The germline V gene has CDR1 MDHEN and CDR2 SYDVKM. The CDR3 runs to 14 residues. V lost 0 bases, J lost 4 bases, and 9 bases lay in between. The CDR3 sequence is CASSLWGEGTEAFF. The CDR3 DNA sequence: TGTGCCAGCAGTTTATGGGGGGAGGGCACTGAAGCTTTCTTT.

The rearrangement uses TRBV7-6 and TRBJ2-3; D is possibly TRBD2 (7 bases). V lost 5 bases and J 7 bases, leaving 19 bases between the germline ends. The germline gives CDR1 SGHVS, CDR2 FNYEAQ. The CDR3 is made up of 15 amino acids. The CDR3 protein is CASSAGPKGGYTQYF. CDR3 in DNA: TGTGCCAGCAGCGCCGGGCCGAAGGGGGGGTATACGCAGTATTTT.

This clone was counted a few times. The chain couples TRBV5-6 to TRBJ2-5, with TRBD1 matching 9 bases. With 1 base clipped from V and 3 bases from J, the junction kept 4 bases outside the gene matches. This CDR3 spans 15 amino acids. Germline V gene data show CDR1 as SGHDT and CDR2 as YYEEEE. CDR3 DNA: TGTGCCAGCAGCTTGAGCGGGACAGGGAAAGAGACCCAGTACTTC. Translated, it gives CASSLSGTGKETQYF. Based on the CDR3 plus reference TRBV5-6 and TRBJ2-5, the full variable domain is DAGVTQSPTHLIKTRGQQVTLRCSPKSGHDTVSWYQQALGQGPQFIFQYYEEEERQRGNFPDRFSGHQFPNYSSELNVNALLLGDSALYLCASSLSGTGKETQYFGPGTRLLVL.

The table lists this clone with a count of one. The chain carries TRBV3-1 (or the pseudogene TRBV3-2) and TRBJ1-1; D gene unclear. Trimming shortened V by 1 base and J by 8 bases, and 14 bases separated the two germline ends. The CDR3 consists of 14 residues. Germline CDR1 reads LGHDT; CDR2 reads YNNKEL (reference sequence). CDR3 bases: TGTGCCAGCAGCCAAGCGACTTCTCCCTCCGAAGCTTTCTTT. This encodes CASSQATSPSEAFF.